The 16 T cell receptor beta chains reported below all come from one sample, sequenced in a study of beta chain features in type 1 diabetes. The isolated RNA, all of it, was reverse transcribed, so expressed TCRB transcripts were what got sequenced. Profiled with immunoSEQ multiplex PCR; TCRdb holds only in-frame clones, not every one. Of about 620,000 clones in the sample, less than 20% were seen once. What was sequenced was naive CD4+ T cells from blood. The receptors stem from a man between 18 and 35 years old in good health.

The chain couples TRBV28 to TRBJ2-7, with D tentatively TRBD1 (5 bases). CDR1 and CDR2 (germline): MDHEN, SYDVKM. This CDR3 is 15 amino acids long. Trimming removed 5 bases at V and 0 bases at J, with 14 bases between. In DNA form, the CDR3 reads TGTGCCAGCAGTACGTCAGGGAAGAGCTCCTACGAGCAGTACTTC. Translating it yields CASSTSGKSSYEQYF. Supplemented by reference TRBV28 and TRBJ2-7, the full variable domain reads DVKVTQSSRYLVKRTGEKVFLECVQDMDHENMFWYRQDPGLGLRLIYFSYDVKMKEKGDIPEGYSVSREKKERFSLILESASTNQTSMYLCASSTSGKSSYEQYFGPGTRLTVT.

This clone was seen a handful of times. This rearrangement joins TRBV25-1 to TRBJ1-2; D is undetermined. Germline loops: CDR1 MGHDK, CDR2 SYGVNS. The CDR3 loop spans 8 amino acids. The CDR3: CAGRIGTF. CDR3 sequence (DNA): TGTGCGGGAAGGATAGGCACCTTC.

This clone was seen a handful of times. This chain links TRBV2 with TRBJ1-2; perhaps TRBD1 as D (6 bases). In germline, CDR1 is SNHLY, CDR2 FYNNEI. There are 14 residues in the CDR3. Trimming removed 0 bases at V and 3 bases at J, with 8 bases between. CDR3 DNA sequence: TGTGCCAGCAGTGAAGCGACAGGTGACTATGGCTACACCTTC. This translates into CASSEATGDYGYTF.

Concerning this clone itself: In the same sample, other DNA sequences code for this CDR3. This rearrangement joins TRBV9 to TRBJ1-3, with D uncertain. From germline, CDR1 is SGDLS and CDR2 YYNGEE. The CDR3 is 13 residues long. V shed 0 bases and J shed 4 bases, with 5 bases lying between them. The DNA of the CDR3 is TGTGCCAGCAGCGTAGGAGGAGGAAACACCATATATTTT. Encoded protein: CASSVGGGNTIYF.

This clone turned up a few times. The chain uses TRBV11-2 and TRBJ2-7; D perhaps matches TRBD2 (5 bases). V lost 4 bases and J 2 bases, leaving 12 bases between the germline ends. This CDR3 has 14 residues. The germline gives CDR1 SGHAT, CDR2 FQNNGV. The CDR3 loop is CASSSLTRAYEQYF. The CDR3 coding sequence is TGTGCCAGCAGCTCCCTAACGAGGGCCTACGAGCAGTACTTC.

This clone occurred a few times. The CDR3 DNA sequence: TGTGCCATCAGTGAGAGACTAGCGGGAAACACCGGGGAGCTGTTTTTT. This sequence encodes CAISERLAGNTGELFF. The rearrangement uses TRBV10-3 and TRBJ2-2, with 11 bases matching TRBD2. After removal of 2 bases from V and 2 bases from J, the junction contained 1 base not matched to a gene. CDR1 and CDR2 (germline): ENHRY, SYGVKD. This CDR3 contains 16 residues.

The DNA for the CDR3 is TGTGCCAGCAGCTGGGGACAGGTGGGCCGCTACGAGCAGTACTTC. Protein product: CASSWGQVGRYEQYF. The chain carries TRBV5-6 and TRBJ2-7; 8 bases agree with TRBD1. The CDR3 totals 15 residues. Trimming removed 3 bases from V and 3 bases from J; junction bases left unmatched: 8. Germline V lookup: CDR1 SGHDT, CDR2 YYEEEE.

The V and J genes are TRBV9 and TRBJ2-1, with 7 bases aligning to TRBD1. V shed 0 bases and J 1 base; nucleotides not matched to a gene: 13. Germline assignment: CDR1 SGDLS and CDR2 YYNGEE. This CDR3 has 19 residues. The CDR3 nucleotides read TGTGCCAGCAGCGTAGCCCTGGCAGGGGGAGCAACTTCCTACAATGAGCAGTTCTTC. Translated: CASSVALAGGATSYNEQFF.

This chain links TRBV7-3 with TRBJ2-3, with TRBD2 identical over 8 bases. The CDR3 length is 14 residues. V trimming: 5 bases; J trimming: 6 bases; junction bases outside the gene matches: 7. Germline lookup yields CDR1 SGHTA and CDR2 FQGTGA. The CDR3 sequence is CASSPAGGSDTQYF. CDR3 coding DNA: TGTGCCAGCAGCCCTGCGGGAGGCTCCGATACGCAGTATTTT.

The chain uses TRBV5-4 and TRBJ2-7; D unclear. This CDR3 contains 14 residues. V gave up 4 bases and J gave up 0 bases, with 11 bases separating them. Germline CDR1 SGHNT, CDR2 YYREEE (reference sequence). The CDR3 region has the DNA TGTGCCAGCAGCGCCCCAGGAAGCTCCTACGAGCAGTACTTC. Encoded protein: CASSAPGSSYEQYF.

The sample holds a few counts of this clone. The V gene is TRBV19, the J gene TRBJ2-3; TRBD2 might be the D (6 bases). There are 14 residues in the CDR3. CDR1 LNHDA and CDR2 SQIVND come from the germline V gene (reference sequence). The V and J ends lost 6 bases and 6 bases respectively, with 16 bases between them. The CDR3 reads CASSGSGTWDTQYF. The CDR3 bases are TGTGCCAGTAGCGGCTCCGGGACTTGGGATACGCAGTATTTT.

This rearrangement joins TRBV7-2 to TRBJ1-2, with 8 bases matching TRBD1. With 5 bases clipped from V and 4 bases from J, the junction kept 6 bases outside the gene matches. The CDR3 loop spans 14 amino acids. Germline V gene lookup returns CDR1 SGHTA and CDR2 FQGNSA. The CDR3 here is CASSPLRGPYGYTF. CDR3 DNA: TGTGCCAGCAGCCCCCTCAGGGGGCCCTATGGCTACACCTTC.

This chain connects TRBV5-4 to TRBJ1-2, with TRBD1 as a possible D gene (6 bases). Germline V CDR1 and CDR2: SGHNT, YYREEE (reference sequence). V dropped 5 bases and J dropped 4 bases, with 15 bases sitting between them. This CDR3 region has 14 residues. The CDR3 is CASRGGGTFYGYTF. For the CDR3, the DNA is TGTGCCAGCAGGGGAGGGGGGACCTTCTATGGCTACACCTTC.

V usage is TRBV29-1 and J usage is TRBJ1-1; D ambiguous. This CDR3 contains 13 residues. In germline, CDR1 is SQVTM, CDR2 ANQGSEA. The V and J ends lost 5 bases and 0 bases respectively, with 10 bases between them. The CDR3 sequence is CSVLPRLNTEAFF. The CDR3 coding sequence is TGCAGCGTTCTTCCTCGCCTGAACACTGAAGCTTTCTTT.

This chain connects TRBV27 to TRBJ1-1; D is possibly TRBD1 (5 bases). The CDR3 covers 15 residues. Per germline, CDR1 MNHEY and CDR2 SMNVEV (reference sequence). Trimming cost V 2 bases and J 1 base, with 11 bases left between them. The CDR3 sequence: CASSLHGGANTEAFF. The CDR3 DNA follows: TGTGCCAGCAGTTTACACGGGGGTGCGAACACTGAAGCTTTCTTT.

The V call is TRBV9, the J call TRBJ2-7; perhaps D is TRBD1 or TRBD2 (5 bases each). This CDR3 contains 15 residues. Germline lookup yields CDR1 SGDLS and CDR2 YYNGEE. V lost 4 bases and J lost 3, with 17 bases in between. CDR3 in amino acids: CASSTSPGHYYEQYF. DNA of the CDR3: TGTGCCAGCAGCACTAGTCCCGGACATTACTACGAGCAGTACTTC.